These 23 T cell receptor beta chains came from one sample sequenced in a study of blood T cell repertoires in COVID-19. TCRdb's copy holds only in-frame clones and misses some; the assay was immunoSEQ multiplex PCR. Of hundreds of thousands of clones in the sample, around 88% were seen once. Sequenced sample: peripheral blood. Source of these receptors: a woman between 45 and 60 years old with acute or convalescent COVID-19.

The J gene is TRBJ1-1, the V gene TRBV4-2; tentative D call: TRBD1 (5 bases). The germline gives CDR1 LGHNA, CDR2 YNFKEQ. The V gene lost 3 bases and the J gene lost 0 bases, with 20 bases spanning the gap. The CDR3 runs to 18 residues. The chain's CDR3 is CASSHPRMRDLMNTEAFF. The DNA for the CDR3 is TGTGCCAGCAGCCACCCTAGAATGCGGGACTTAATGAACACTGAAGCTTTCTTT.

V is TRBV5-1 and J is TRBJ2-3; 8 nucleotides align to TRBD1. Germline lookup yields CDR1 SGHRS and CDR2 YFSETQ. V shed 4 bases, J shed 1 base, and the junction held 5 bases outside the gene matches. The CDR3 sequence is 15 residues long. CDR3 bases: TGCGCCAGCAGCCCAGGACAGGGTGGCACAGATACGCAGTATTTT. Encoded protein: CASSPGQGGTDTQYF.

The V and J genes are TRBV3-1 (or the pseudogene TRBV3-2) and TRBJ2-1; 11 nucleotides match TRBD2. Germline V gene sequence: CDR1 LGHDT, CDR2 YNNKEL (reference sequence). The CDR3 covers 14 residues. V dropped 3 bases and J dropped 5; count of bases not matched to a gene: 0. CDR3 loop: CASSQGLADNEQFF. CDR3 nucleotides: TGTGCCAGCAGCCAGGGACTAGCGGACAATGAGCAGTTCTTC.

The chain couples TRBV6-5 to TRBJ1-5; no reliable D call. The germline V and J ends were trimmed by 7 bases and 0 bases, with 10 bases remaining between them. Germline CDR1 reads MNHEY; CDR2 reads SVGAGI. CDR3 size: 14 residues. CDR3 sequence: CASMGGNSNQPQHF. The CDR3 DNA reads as TGTGCCAGCATGGGCGGGAATAGCAATCAGCCCCAGCATTTT.

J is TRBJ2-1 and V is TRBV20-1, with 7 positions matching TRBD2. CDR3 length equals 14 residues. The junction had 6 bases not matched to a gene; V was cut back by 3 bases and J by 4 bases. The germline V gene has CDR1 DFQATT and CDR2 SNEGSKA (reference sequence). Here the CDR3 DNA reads TGCAGTGCTAGTCGGAGCGGGATTTACAATGAGCAGTTCTTC. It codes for CSASRSGIYNEQFF.

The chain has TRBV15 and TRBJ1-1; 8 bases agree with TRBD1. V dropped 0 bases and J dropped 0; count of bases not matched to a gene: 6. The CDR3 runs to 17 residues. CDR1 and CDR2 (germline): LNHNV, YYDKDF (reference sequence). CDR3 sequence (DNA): TGTGCCACCAGCAGAGAAGGGTCAGGGGGCATGAACACTGAAGCTTTCTTT. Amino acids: CATSREGSGGMNTEAFF.

The CDR3 DNA follows: TGTGCCAGCAGCTCCACAACAGGGAACTATGGCTACACCTTC. Translated: CASSSTTGNYGYTF. The chain is built from TRBV11-2 and TRBJ1-2, with D possibly being TRBD1 (6 bases). The CDR3 totals 14 residues. V was clipped by 4 bases and J by 2 bases, with 11 bases between them. Germline V lookup: CDR1 SGHAT, CDR2 FQNNGV.

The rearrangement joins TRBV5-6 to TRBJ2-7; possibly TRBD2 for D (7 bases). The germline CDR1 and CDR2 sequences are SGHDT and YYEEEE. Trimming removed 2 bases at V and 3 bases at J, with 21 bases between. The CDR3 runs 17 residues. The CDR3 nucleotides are TGTGCCAGCAGCTTTCTTAGTGGCGCGGGGGACAACTACGAGCAGTACTTC. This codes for CASSFLSGAGDNYEQYF.

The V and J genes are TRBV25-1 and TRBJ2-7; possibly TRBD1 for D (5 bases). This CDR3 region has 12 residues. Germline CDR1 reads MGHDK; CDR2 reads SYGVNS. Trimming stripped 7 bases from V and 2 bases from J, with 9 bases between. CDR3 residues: CASMTVTYEQYF. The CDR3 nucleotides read TGTGCCAGCATGACAGTCACCTACGAGCAGTACTTC.

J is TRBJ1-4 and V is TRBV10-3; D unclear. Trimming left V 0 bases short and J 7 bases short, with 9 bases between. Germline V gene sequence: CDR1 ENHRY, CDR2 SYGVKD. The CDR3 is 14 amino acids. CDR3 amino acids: CAISESGLSEKLFF. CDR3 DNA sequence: TGTGCCATCAGTGAGTCCGGACTTAGTGAAAAACTGTTTTTT.

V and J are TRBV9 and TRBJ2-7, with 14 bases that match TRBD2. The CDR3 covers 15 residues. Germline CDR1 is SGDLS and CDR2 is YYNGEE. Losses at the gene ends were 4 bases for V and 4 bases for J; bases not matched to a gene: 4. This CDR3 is CASSPGTSGGYEQYF. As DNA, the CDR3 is TGTGCCAGCAGCCCTGGGACTAGCGGGGGTTACGAGCAGTACTTC.

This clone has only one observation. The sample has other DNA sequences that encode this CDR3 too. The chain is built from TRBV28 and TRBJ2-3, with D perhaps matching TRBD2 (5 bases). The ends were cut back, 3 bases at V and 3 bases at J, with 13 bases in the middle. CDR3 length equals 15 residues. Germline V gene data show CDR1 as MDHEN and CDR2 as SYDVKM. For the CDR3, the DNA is TGTGCCAGCAGTTTTTTGAGGGAAAGGACAGATACGCAGTATTTT. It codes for CASSFLRERTDTQYF.

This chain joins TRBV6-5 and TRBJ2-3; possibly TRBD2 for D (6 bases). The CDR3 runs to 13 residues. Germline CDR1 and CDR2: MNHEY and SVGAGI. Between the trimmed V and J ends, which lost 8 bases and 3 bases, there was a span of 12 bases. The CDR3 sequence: CASSFGGTDTQYF. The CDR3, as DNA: TGTGCCAGCTCTTTTGGGGGGACAGATACGCAGTATTTT.

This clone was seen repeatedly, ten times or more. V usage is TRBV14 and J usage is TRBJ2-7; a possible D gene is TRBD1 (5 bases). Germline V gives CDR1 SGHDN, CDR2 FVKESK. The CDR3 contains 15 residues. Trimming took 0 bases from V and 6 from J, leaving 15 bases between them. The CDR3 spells CASSQDWEARGEQYF. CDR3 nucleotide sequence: TGTGCCAGCAGCCAAGACTGGGAAGCAAGGGGCGAGCAGTACTTC.

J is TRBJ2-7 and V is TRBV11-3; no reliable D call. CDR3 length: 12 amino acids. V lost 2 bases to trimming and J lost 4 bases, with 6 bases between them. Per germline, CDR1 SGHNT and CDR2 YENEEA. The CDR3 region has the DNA TGTGCCAGCAGCTTAACGGGTTACGAGCAGTACTTC. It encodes CASSLTGYEQYF.

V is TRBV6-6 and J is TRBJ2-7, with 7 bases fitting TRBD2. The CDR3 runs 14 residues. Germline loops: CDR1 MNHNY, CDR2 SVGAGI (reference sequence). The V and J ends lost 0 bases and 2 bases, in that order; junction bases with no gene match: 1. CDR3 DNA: TGTGCCAGCAGTTACTCGGGGGGGACCTACGAGCAGTACTTC. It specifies CASSYSGGTYEQYF.

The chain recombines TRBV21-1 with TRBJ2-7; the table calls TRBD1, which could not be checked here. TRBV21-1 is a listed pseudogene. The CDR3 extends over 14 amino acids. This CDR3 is CASSKYRGLYEQYF. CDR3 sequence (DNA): TGTGCCAGCAGCAAGTACAGGGGGCTCTACGAGCAGTACTTC.

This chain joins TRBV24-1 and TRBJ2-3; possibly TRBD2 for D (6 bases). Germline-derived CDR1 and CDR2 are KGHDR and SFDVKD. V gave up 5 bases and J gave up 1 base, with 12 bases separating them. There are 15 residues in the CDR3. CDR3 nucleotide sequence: TGTGCCACCAGTGTTCGGGAGCTTGGCACAGATACGCAGTATTTT. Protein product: CATSVRELGTDTQYF.

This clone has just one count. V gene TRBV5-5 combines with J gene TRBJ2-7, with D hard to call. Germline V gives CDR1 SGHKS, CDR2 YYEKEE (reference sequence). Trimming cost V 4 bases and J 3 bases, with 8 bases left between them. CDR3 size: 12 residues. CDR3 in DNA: TGTGCCAGCAGCCCCCCCAACTACGAGCAGTACTTC. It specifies CASSPPNYEQYF.

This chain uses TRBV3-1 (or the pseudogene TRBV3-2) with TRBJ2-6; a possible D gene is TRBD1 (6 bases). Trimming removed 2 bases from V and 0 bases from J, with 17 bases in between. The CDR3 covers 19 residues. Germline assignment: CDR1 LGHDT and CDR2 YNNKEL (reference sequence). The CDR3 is CASSQFGTLKISGANVLTF. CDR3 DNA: TGTGCCAGCAGCCAATTCGGGACACTTAAGATCTCTGGGGCCAACGTCCTGACTTTC.

CDR3 bases: TGTGCCAGCAGCTCGACAGGGGGGTCTAACTATGGCTACACCTTC. It encodes CASSSTGGSNYGYTF. The chain couples TRBV7-6 to TRBJ1-2; 9 bases fit TRBD1. V lost 4 bases and J lost 0; bases outside the gene matches: 3. Per germline, CDR1 SGHVS and CDR2 FNYEAQ. This CDR3 contains 15 residues.

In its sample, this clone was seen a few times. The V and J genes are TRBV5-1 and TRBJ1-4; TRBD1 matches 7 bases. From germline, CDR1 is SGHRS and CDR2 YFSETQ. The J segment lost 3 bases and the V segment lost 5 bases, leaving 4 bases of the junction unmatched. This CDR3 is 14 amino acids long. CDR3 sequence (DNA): TGCGCCAGCAGACAGGGGAATCCTAATGAAAAACTGTTTTTT. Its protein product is CASRQGNPNEKLFF.

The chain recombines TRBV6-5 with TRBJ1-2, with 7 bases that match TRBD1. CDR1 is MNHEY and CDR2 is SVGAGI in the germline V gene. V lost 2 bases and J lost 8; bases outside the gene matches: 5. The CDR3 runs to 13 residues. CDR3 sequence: CASSYRQGGGYTF. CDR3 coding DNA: TGTGCCAGCAGTTACCGACAGGGCGGCGGCTACACCTTC.